This TCR beta chain originates from a study of CD8+ T cells in alopecia areata. For the study at large: Severity among treated patients was scored by the percentage of scalp area affected.

As the sequencing template, cDNA was produced by extracting RNA and reverse transcribing it. Measured with immunoSEQ multiplex PCR; TCRdb has only the in-frame clones, and not every one. The sample has more than 150,000 clones, about 51% seen once. The treatment here: oral pan-JAK inhibitor, 5-10 mg twice daily. The receptor comes from a human donor with alopecia areata. This specimen consisted of CD8+ T cells sorted from blood, obtained at approximately week 52, from a patient treated with tofacitinib.

CDR3 bases: TGTGCCAGCAGCCCTTACTATAGCTCCTACAATGAGCAGTTCTTC. Translated: CASSPYYSSYNEQFF. The chain is built from TRBV7-3 and TRBJ2-1; D uncertain. Germline V lookup: CDR1 SGHTA, CDR2 FQGTGA. This CDR3 comprises 15 residues. Trimming took off 5 bases at V and 0 bases at J, with 11 bases between the two ends.